The 17 T cell receptor beta chains reported below all come from one sample, sequenced in a study of regulatory T cells in long-lasting Graves disease. CDR3 regions were amplified by Arm-PCR using iRepertoire HTBI primers to build TCR beta libraries. TCRdb called the multiplex PCR reads again in MiXCR, with one record for every CDR3 protein. This table has about 350,000 distinct CDR3 sequences, around 15% appearing once. Time point given: newly diagnosed GD, antithyroid drugs for less than 3 months. There was RNA extracted from PBMCs, and the TCR library was made from it. This sample also appeared in a second study, on T cells in Graves' hyperthyroidism and ophthalmopathy.

The source material was peripheral blood mononuclear cells (PBMCs), sampled at new diagnosis, from a patient treated with antithyroid drugs. Every receptor here comes from a woman under 30 with Graves disease.

This chain uses TRBV2 with TRBJ1-3; D call uncertain. CDR3 length equals 12 residues. Germline CDR1 reads SNHLY; CDR2 reads FYNNEI. Deletions cut 9 bases from V and 1 base from J, with 7 bases between. The CDR3 nucleotides are TGTGCCAGGAAAAGATCTGGAAACACCATATATTTT. Translating it yields CARKRSGNTIYF.

This clonotype was found many times. This sequence joins TRBV3-1 and TRBJ2-1; 8 nucleotides line up with TRBD2. Germline CDR1 is LGHDT and CDR2 is YNNKEL (reference sequence). The CDR3 is made up of 15 amino acids. Trimming took 6 bases from V and 6 from J; bases not matched to a gene: 10. The CDR3 DNA reads as TGTGCCAGCAGTTCGAGCGGGAGTGCAATCAATGAGCAGTTCTTC. Its protein is CASSSSGSAINEQFF.

The chain links TRBV29-1 to TRBJ2-7; 8 positions agree with TRBD1. J gave up 0 bases and V 3 bases, and 4 bases lay outside the gene matches. The CDR3 runs 14 residues. In germline, CDR1 is SQVTM, CDR2 ANQGSEA. The CDR3 nucleotides read TGCAGCGTTGATCAGGGGGCGAGCTCCTACGAGCAGTACTTC. This translates into CSVDQGASSYEQYF.

Many counts were recorded for this clonotype. The V call is TRBV5-1, the J call TRBJ2-1; 10 nucleotides line up with TRBD1. This CDR3 region has 18 residues. With 0 bases clipped from V and 6 bases from J, the junction kept 12 bases outside the gene matches. Germline V lookup: CDR1 SGHRS, CDR2 YFSETQ. Here the CDR3 reads CASSLGFPGTGDTNEQFF. The CDR3 DNA sequence: TGCGCCAGCAGCTTGGGGTTCCCCGGGACAGGGGACACCAATGAGCAGTTCTTC.

This clonotype has only a few counts. The rearrangement uses TRBV6-1 and TRBJ1-1; weak D call: TRBD1 (5 bases). With 2 bases removed from V and 8 bases from J, the gap between germline ends came to 12 bases. The CDR3 is made up of 13 amino acids. Germline CDR1 reads MNHNS; CDR2 reads SASEGT. CDR3 sequence (DNA): TGTGCCAGCAGTGAAACCCCCCAGGGAGAAGCTTTCTTT. Translation: CASSETPQGEAFF.

This clonotype has at least ten counts. The chain carries TRBV2 and TRBJ2-1; D unresolved. The CDR3 spans 15 residues. Trimming removed 0 bases from V and 9 bases from J, with 15 bases in between. CDR1 is SNHLY, CDR2 FYNNEI, per germline. The CDR3: CASSEASRRASEQFF. The CDR3 nucleotides are TGTGCCAGCAGTGAAGCGTCTCGACGCGCAAGTGAGCAGTTCTTC.

This clonotype was observed many times. The V and J genes are TRBV6-1 and TRBJ2-7; 7 nucleotides match TRBD2. The J segment lost 0 bases and the V segment lost 5 bases, leaving 7 bases of the junction unmatched. Germline CDR1 MNHNS, CDR2 SASEGT. CDR3 length equals 15 residues. The CDR3 reads CASSPSGTNSYEQYF. Here the CDR3 DNA reads TGTGCCAGCAGTCCCTCCGGGACTAACTCCTACGAGCAGTACTTC.

This clonotype was counted at least ten times. V usage is TRBV6-1 and J usage is TRBJ2-3, with D hard to call. CDR3 length equals 14 residues. Per the germline V gene, CDR1 is MNHNS and CDR2 is SASEGT. With 6 bases removed from V and 0 bases from J, the gap between germline ends came to 10 bases. The CDR3 sequence is CASSLETSTDTQYF. The CDR3 DNA follows: TGTGCCAGCAGCTTAGAAACTAGCACAGATACGCAGTATTTT.

On this clonotype: A read error is possible here, since a much larger clone lies one base away. This rearrangement joins TRBV11-2 to TRBJ2-1, with unresolved D. This CDR3 contains 16 residues. Germline-derived CDR1 and CDR2 are SGHAT and FQNNGV. CDR3 sequence reads: CASSPRTVSSYNDQFF. CDR3 nucleotides: TGTGCCAGCAGCCCGAGGACGGTGAGCTCCTACAATGACCAGTTCTTC.

This clonotype has just a few counts. The CDR3 sequence: CASSEFSASAYNEQFF. As DNA, the CDR3 is TGTGCCAGCAGTGAATTCTCAGCGTCTGCCTACAATGAGCAGTTCTTC. The V gene is TRBV6-1, the J gene TRBJ2-1; D gene uncertain. This CDR3 has 16 residues. Germline lookup yields CDR1 MNHNS and CDR2 SASEGT. V dropped 2 bases and J dropped 2 bases, with 13 bases sitting between them.

There are many counts of this clonotype. The rearrangement uses TRBV18 and TRBJ2-1, with 7 bases fitting TRBD2. Germline lookup yields CDR1 KGHSH and CDR2 LQKENI. V trimming: 3 bases; J trimming: 7 bases; junction bases outside the gene matches: 6. The CDR3 totals 14 residues. The CDR3 region has the DNA TGTGCCAGCTCACCTAGGGACTACGGGAATGAGCAGTTCTTC. This translates into CASSPRDYGNEQFF.

Many counts were recorded for this clonotype. The V gene is TRBV2, the J gene TRBJ2-1; 15 positions match TRBD2. V shed 6 bases, J shed 0 bases, and the junction held 6 bases outside the gene matches. Germline lookup yields CDR1 SNHLY and CDR2 FYNNEI. The CDR3 runs to 18 residues. The CDR3 spells CASSGLAGGESSYNEQFF. The CDR3 DNA reads TGTGCCAGCAGCGGACTAGCGGGGGGGGAGAGCTCCTACAATGAGCAGTTCTTC. Looking up the rest from reference TRBV2 and TRBJ2-1 gives the full variable domain: EPEVTQTPSHQVTQMGQEVILRCVPISNHLYFYWYRQILGQKVEFLVSFYNNEISEKSEIFDDQFSVERPDGSNFTLKIRSTKLEDSAMYFCASSGLAGGESSYNEQFFGPGTRLTVL.

The V and J genes are TRBV9 and TRBJ1-4; no definite D call. Per the germline V gene, CDR1 is SGDLS and CDR2 is YYNGEE. CDR3 size: 17 residues. V shed 3 bases and J shed 0 bases, with 15 bases lying between them. CDR3 coding DNA: TGTGCCAGCAGCGCAAACCACAAGGGTGCAACTAATGAAAAACTGTTTTTT. It is translated as CASSANHKGATNEKLFF.

This clonotype was seen at least ten times. The chain links TRBV3-1 to TRBJ1-1, with D unresolved. Germline lookup yields CDR1 LGHDT and CDR2 YNNKEL (reference sequence). The CDR3 totals 13 residues. V lost 4 bases and J lost 1, with 7 bases in between. The DNA for the CDR3 is TGTGCCAGCAGCCCGGACTCGAACACTGAAGCTTTCTTT. Protein sequence: CASSPDSNTEAFF.

There are many counts of this clonotype. The chain combines TRBV24-1 with TRBJ1-1; D is undetermined. Germline loops: CDR1 KGHDR, CDR2 SFDVKD. The V and J ends lost 3 bases and 1 base respectively, with 5 bases between them. This CDR3 has 13 residues. As DNA, the CDR3 is TGTGCCACCAGTGATACTCAGAACACTGAAGCTTTCTTT. Amino acid sequence: CATSDTQNTEAFF.

This clonotype was counted at least ten times. V usage is TRBV12-3 or TRBV12-4 and J usage is TRBJ2-1; TRBD1 might be the D (5 bases). Between the trimmed V and J ends, which lost 6 bases and 2 bases, there was a span of 14 bases. The CDR3 has 15 residues. In DNA form, the CDR3 reads TGTGCCAGCAGCCCCGACAGAAGCCCCTACAATGAGCAGTTCTTC. This sequence encodes CASSPDRSPYNEQFF.

This clonotype was seen at least ten times. This chain uses TRBV29-1 with TRBJ2-3, with a weak D call TRBD2 (6 bases). CDR1 and CDR2 from the germline V gene are SQVTM and ANQGSEA. There are 14 residues in the CDR3. V shed 3 bases and J shed 3 bases, with 13 bases lying between them. Here the CDR3 reads CSVEGGTGTDTQYF. CDR3 DNA sequence: TGCAGCGTTGAGGGCGGGACCGGAACAGATACGCAGTATTTT.